Listed below are T cell receptor beta chains from one sample, sequenced in a study of cytomegalovirus exposure and HLA in healthy donors. The data were produced by immunoSEQ multiplex PCR, yet TCRdb's version contains in-frame clones alone and is incomplete. The sample holds 150,000 or so clones; roughly 76% are singletons and the top ten take 4.9%. Sequencing was performed on PBMCs. The receptors were sampled from a woman in her late teens or twenties in good health and CMV-seropositive. The CDR3 runs from the conserved cysteine through the conserved F or W. Each record gives: V gene, J gene, clone size, D gene, CDR3 DNA, CDR3 protein. A D gene is named only where the DNA matches it firmly. Clone size is not always given. Where it is, it says once, few, many or a class for expanded clones.

TRBV6-5	TRBJ1-3	.	.	TGTGCCAGCAGTCTGTCCTCTGGAAACACCATATATTTT	CASSLSSGNTIYF
TRBV18	TRBJ2-2	.	.	TGTGCCAGCTCCGATGACAGGAACACCGGGGAGCTGTTTTTT	CASSDDRNTGELFF
TRBV19	TRBJ2-1	.	TRBD1	TGTGCCAGTAGTATCTCCGGGACAGGGACGCATGAGCAGTTCTTC	CASSISGTGTHEQFF
TRBV5-6	TRBJ1-6	.	TRBD1	TGTGCCAGCAGACCGACAGGGGTAAATTCACCCCTCCACTTT	CASRPTGVNSPLHF
TRBV7-2	TRBJ2-7	.	.	TGTGCCAGCAGCTTAGGAATGGGAGCTTACGAGCAGTACTTC	CASSLGMGAYEQYF
TRBV7-2	TRBJ1-2	few	.	TGTGCCAGCAGCTTAGAGGCAGGGGTATATGGCTACACCTTC	CASSLEAGVYGYTF
TRBV6-6	TRBJ1-1	.	.	TGTGCCAGCACCCACCCCGGTTCCCCAAGTACTGCGTGGGCTTTCTTT	CASTHPGSPSTAWAFF
TRBV4-2	TRBJ1-3	.	.	TGTGCCAGCAGCCCCAGACCGACTAGCTCTGGAAACACCATATATTTT	CASSPRPTSSGNTIYF
TRBV27	TRBJ1-6	many	TRBD1	TGTGCCAGCAGTTTATACCCCCCAGGGGGCAATTCACCCCTCCACTTT	CASSLYPPGGNSPLHF
TRBV5-6	TRBJ2-1	.	.	TGTGCCAGCAGCCGGACGGCGGGGCAAGAGCAGTTCTTC	CASSRTAGQEQFF
TRBV10-1	TRBJ2-1	once	TRBD2	TGCGCCAGCAGCCGCTTACTAGCGGGGGACCTCAATGAGCAGTTCTTC	CASSRLLAGDLNEQFF
TRBV11-3	TRBJ2-1	.	.	TGTGCCAGCAGTTTAGATCACAACTCCTACAATGAGCAGTTCTTC	CASSLDHNSYNEQFF
TRBV19	TRBJ1-5	.	.	TGTGCCAGTAGTATAGACCGGACAGTGGCCCAGCATTTT	CASSIDRTVAQHF
TRBV5-4	TRBJ2-2	.	.	TGTGCCAGCAGCTTTTTGCTATCGGGAACCGGGGAGCTGTTTTTT	CASSFLLSGTGELFF
TRBV13	TRBJ2-3	.	.	TGTGCCAGCAGCCAAGGGACTCCCCCGGGAACAGATACGCAGTATTTT	CASSQGTPPGTDTQYF
TRBV7-9	TRBJ1-2	.	.	TGTGCCAGCAGCTACCGAGGGGGGGGCGAGGACTATGGCTACACCTTC	CASSYRGGGEDYGYTF
TRBV7-9	TRBJ2-3	.	TRBD2	TGTGCCAGCAGCTCCGAGCGGGGGCGGGTCGCGGATACGCAGTATTTT	CASSSERGRVADTQYF
TRBV27	TRBJ1-4	.	.	TGTGCCAGCAGTTTTATATTTTTGGCAGGCAATGAAAAACTGTTTTTT	CASSFIFLAGNEKLFF
TRBV4-1	TRBJ1-3	.	TRBD1	TGCGCCAGCAGCCCCCGGGACAGGGGGACTGGAAACACCATATATTTT	CASSPRDRGTGNTIYF
TRBV6-5	TRBJ2-7	.	TRBD2	TGTGCCAGCAGTTACCTGGGGGGGGGTAACGAGCAGTACTTC	CASSYLGGGNEQYF
TRBV29-1	TRBJ2-1	once	TRBD2	TGCAGCGTCAGGACTAGCGGGGCAAACAATGAGCAGTTCTTC	CSVRTSGANNEQFF
TRBV11-2	TRBJ2-3	.	.	TGTGCCAGCAGCTTAGCCGGGAACTGGGATACGCAGTATTTT	CASSLAGNWDTQYF
TRBV7-2	TRBJ1-2	.	.	TGTGCCAGCAGCATAGAGGGGTCGCAGGATGGCTACACCTTC	CASSIEGSQDGYTF
TRBV30	TRBJ2-7	once	.	TGTGCCTGGAGTGTAAGGAGGAAGGCGATCTACGAGCAGTACTTC	CAWSVRRKAIYEQYF
TRBV6-6	TRBJ2-1	.	TRBD2	TGTGCCAGCAGCTCTCTGAGTAGCGGGGGGGACAATGAGCAGTTCTTC	CASSSLSSGGDNEQFF
TRBV9	TRBJ2-1	.	.	TGTGCCAGCAGCGTCGAGGGTCGTGGGGTTGGGGTTCCAAATGAGCAGTTCTTC	CASSVEGRGVGVPNEQFF
TRBV28	TRBJ1-2	.	TRBD1	TGTGCCAGCAGAACCCCTCTGGACAGGGTTTATGGCTACACCTTC	CASRTPLDRVYGYTF
TRBV4-1	TRBJ1-2	.	TRBD1	TGCGCCAGCAGCCAAGCGGGTCCAAGGCAGGGGGCCCTCAATGGCTACACCTTC	CASSQAGPRQGALNGYTF
TRBV4-2	TRBJ2-7	.	TRBD2	TGTGCCAGCAGCCAAAGACTAGCGGCCTACGAGCAGTACTTC	CASSQRLAAYEQYF
TRBV30	TRBJ1-1	few	TRBD1	TGTGCCTGGAACAGGGGCCAACTGAACACTGAAGCTTTCTTT	CAWNRGQLNTEAFF
TRBV4-3	TRBJ2-3	.	TRBD2	TGCGCCAGCAGCCAAGGGGAGCGGGGGGGCCTCGGGGATACGCAGTATTTT	CASSQGERGGLGDTQYF
TRBV27	TRBJ2-1	once	.	TGTGCCAGCATGAGCCAGGGGAATGAGCAGTTCTTC	CASMSQGNEQFF
TRBV18	TRBJ1-5	.	.	TGTGCCAGCTCTCCAACAGGGACGCGCAATCAGCCCCAGCATTTT	CASSPTGTRNQPQHF
TRBV29-1	TRBJ2-3	.	TRBD2	TGCAGCGTTGAAGGGACTAGCGGGGGTGAGGGGGATACGCAGTATTTT	CSVEGTSGGEGDTQYF
TRBV15	TRBJ1-5	.	TRBD1	TGTGCCACCAGCAAGGACAGGGCTTTTAATCAGCCCCAGCATTTT	CATSKDRAFNQPQHF
TRBV5-1	TRBJ2-7	.	.	TGCGCCAGCAGCTTTACAGGGCGGTCTGACGAGCAGTACTTC	CASSFTGRSDEQYF
TRBV5-1	TRBJ2-2	.	.	TGCGCCAGCAGCTTGGAAGGGGGGGCCGGGAACACCGGGGAGCTGTTTTTT	CASSLEGGAGNTGELFF
TRBV5-1	TRBJ2-5	.	TRBD1	TGCGCCAGCCAGCCTTGGGACAGAACGCAAGAGACCCAGTACTTC	CASQPWDRTQETQYF
TRBV10-2	TRBJ1-4	.	TRBD1	TGCGCCAGCAGTCTGACAGGGGCGGGAGAAAAACTGTTTTTT	CASSLTGAGEKLFF
TRBV6-5	TRBJ1-5	.	.	TGTGCCAGCAGTTCACAGGGTAGCAATCAGCCCCAGCATTTT	CASSSQGSNQPQHF